The T cell receptor (beta chain) under discussion was sequenced for a study of cytomegalovirus exposure and HLA in healthy donors. PCR employed 60 Vbeta and 13 Jbeta primers. Data came from immunoSEQ multiplex PCR; TCRdb stores just in-frame clones and leaves some out. Found here are roughly 160,000 clones, 82% of them singletons; the top ten hold roughly 8%. Looked up from germline, CDR1 is MNHNS and CDR2 is SASEGT. The CDR3 has 16 residues. The J segment lost 9 bases and the V segment lost 3 bases, leaving 10 bases of the junction unmatched. The chain joins TRBV6-1 to TRBJ2-1; 11 nucleotides match TRBD2. Sequencing was performed on PBMCs. The clonotype was recovered from a male donor in good health and CMV-seropositive. This CDR3 reads CASSDLAGGAAGEQFF. CDR3 bases: TGTGCCAGCAGTGACCTAGCGGGGGGAGCCGCGGGTGAGCAGTTCTTC.